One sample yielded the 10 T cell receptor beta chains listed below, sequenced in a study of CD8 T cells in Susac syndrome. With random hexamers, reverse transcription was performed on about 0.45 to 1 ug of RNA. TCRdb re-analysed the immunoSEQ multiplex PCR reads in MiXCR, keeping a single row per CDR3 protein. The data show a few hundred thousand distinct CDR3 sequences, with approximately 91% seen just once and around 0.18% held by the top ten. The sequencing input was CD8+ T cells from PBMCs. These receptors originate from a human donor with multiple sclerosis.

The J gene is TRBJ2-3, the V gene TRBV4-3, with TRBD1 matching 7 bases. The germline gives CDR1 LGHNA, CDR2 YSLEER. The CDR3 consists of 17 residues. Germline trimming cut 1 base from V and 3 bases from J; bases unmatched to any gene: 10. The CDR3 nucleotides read TGCGCCAGCAGCCAAGTAATCGACAGGGTGGGAACAGATACGCAGTATTTT. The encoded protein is CASSQVIDRVGTDTQYF.

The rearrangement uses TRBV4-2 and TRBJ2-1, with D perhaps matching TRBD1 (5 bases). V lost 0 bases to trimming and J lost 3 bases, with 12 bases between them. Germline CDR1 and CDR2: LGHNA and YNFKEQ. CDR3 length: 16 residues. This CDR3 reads CASSQDWGQGYNEQFF. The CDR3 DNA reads TGTGCCAGCAGCCAAGATTGGGGCCAGGGCTACAATGAGCAGTTCTTC.

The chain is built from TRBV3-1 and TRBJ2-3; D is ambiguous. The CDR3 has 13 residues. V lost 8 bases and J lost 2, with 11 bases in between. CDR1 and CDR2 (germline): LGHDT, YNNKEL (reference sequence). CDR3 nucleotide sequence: TGTGCCAGCGGCTATGGCGCCACAGATACGCAGTATTTT. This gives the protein CASGYGATDTQYF.

The CDR3 here is CASRAAGGKYNEQFF. The DNA for the CDR3 is TGTGCCAGCAGGGCTGCGGGAGGGAAATACAATGAGCAGTTCTTC. The rearrangement links TRBV2 to TRBJ2-1, with TRBD2 matching over 9 bases. CDR1 is SNHLY, CDR2 FYNNEI, per germline. The CDR3 sequence is 15 residues long. J gave up 4 bases and V 6 bases, and 7 bases lay outside the gene matches.

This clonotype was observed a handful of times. CDR3 nucleotides: TGCAGTGCTAGATTACCCTGGGACAGTCCGGGGAGCAATCAGCCCCAGCATTTT. Translated: CSARLPWDSPGSNQPQHF. The V call is TRBV20-1, the J call TRBJ1-5; 7 bases line up with TRBD1. Germline assignment: CDR1 DFQATT and CDR2 SNEGSKA (reference sequence). This CDR3 comprises 18 residues. Trimming cost V 2 bases and J 1 base; bases outside gene matches: 14.

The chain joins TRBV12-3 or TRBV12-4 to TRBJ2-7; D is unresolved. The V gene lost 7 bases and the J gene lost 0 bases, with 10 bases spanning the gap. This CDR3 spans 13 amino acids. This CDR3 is CASTVPNSYEQYF. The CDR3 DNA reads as TGTGCCAGCACCGTGCCAAACTCCTACGAGCAGTACTTC.

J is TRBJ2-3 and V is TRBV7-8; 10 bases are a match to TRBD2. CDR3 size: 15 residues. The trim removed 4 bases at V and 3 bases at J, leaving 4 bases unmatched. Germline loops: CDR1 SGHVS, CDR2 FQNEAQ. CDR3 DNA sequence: TGTGCCAGCAGCTCCAGCGGGAGGGTGACAGATACGCAGTATTTT. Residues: CASSSSGRVTDTQYF.

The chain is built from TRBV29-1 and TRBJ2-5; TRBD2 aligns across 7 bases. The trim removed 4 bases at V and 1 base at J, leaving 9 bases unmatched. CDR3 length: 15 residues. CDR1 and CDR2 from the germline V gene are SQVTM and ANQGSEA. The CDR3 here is CSVAPPGTTQETQYF. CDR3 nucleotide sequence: TGCAGCGTTGCGCCCCCGGGGACTACCCAAGAGACCCAGTACTTC.

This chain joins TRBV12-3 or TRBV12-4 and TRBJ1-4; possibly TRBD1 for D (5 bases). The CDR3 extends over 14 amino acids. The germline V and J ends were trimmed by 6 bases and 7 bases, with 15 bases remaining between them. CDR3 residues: CASSPQGGVEKLFF. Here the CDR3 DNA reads TGTGCCAGCAGCCCCCAGGGTGGAGTTGAAAAACTGTTTTTT.

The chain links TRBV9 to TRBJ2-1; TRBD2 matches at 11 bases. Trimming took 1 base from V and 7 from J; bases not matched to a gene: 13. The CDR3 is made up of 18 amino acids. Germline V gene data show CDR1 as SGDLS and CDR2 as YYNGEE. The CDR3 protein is CASSVRPLAGGVGNEQFF. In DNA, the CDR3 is TGTGCCAGCAGCGTAAGGCCCCTAGCGGGAGGAGTCGGGAATGAGCAGTTCTTC.